This T cell receptor beta chain was retrieved from a study of cytotoxic CD8 clonotypes in ibrutinib-treated CLL. Clones were sequenced by immunoSEQ multiplex PCR, and TCRdb holds only the in-frame ones, with some missing. Of hundreds of thousands of clones in the sample, around 66% are singletons; the top ten hold roughly 6.7%. This clone was recorded a few times. The CDR3 runs to 15 residues. The J segment lost 9 bases and the V segment lost 2 bases, leaving 9 bases of the junction unmatched. CDR1 and CDR2 from the germline V gene are MDHEN and SYDVKM. Sequenced material: PBMCs, taken after 36 months of ibrutinib treatment. The rearrangement links TRBV28 to TRBJ1-5; the match to TRBD1 covers 8 bases. This sequence was found in a human donor with chronic lymphocytic leukemia. CDR3 DNA: TGTGCCAGCAGTTTAGTATCAACAGGGGGTACGCCCCAGCATTTT. It encodes CASSLVSTGGTPQHF.